The sequence of this T cell receptor beta chain was determined in a study of response to subunit inactivated influenza vaccine. TCRdb reprocessed the RT-PCR reads via MiXCR and lists one record per CDR3 protein. Counted here are about 170,000 distinct CDR3 sequences, over 9.5% occurring once; the ten biggest clones make up over 25%. The CDR3 runs 14 residues. V lost 3 bases to trimming and J lost 2 bases, with 11 bases between them. CDR1 is MDHEN and CDR2 is SYDVKM in the germline V gene. These data were also reused for a study on T cells expressing NK-cell markers. That source reports: The TCR beta cDNA came from 5'RACE template switching with UMIs. These clonotypes also led the CD3+CD56-NKG2C+ fraction in a handful of donors.

Sample: CD8+ T cells sorted from PBMCs, taken approximately 12 days after vaccination. The clonotype comes from a man in his fifties who received an inactivated influenza vaccine. The chain uses TRBV28 and TRBJ2-7; weak D call: TRBD1 (6 bases). The CDR3 loop reads CASSFTGRAYEQYF. In DNA, the CDR3 is TGTGCCAGCAGTTTCACAGGGCGTGCCTACGAGCAGTACTTC.